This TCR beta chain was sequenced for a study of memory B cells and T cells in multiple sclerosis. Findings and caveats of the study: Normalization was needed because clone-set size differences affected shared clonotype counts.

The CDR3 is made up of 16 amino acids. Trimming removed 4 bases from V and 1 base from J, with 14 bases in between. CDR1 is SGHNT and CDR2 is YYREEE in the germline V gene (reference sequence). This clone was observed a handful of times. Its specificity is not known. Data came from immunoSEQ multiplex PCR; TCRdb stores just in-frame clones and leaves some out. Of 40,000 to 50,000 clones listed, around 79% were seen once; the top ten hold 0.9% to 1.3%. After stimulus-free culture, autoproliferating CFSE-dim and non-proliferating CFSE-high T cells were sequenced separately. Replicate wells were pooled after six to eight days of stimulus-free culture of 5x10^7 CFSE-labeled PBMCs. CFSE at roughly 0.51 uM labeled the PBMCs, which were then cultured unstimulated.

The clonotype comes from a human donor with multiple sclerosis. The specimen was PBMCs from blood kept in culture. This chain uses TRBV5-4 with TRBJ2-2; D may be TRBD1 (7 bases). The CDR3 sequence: CASSQGGQVNTGELFF. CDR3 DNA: TGTGCCAGCAGCCAGGGAGGACAGGTGAACACCGGGGAGCTGTTTTTT.